This T cell receptor (beta chain) was captured in a study of early T cells in non-severe SARS-CoV-2 infection. Study results and caveats: Anti-spike CD8 responses were favored by VDJdb matching, which missed private and CD4 specificities.

The CDR3 runs to 13 residues. Deletions cut 3 bases from V and 10 bases from J, with 11 bases between. From germline, CDR1 is SGHRS and CDR2 YFSETQ. Of note for this clonotype: The antigen remains unidentified.

Molecules of cDNA were individually given unique molecular identifiers that were attached to them. TCRdb passed the 5' RACE reads through MiXCR, listing each CDR3 protein once. The sample shows 25,000 to 30,000 distinct CDR3 sequences, around 4.5% of them seen only once. Sequencing was carried out using whole blood. This sequence was found in an adult who was a healthcare worker with PCR-confirmed SARS-CoV-2 infection or an uninfected control (not recorded which). V usage is TRBV5-1 and J usage is TRBJ1-6; D gene ambiguous. CDR3 sequence: CASSWLGTSPLHF. The DNA for the CDR3 is TGCGCCAGCAGCTGGCTGGGTACCTCACCCCTCCACTTT.